These 10 T cell receptor beta chains came from one sample sequenced in a study of immune cell composition in non-small cell lung cancer. Libraries were prepared by immunoSEQ multiplex PCR; TCRdb keeps only in-frame clonotypes and omits some of them. The table includes 4,000 or so clones, about 70% detected once. Material: lung tumor tissue. The receptor source for this set is a human donor with non-small cell lung cancer.

This clone was seen only a few times. The chain carries TRBV11-3 and TRBJ2-7; no definite D call. Germline V CDR1 and CDR2: SGHNT, YENEEA. CDR3 length: 11 residues. Trimming took off 1 base at V and 5 bases at J, with 3 bases between the two ends. The CDR3 region is CASSLGDEQYF. The CDR3 DNA reads TGTGCCAGCAGCTTAGGTGACGAGCAGTACTTC.

This chain uses TRBV10-3 with TRBJ2-7; 8 bases fit TRBD1. The V gene end was trimmed by 6 bases and the J gene end by 2 bases; junction bases not matched to a gene: 9. Germline V gives CDR1 ENHRY, CDR2 SYGVKD. This CDR3 spans 15 amino acids. DNA for the CDR3: TGTGCCATCAGACCCCCAGGGGGCGCAGCCTACGAGCAGTACTTC. As protein: CAIRPPGGAAYEQYF.

V usage is TRBV6-1 and J usage is TRBJ1-5, with D perhaps TRBD1 (6 bases). Trimming left V 1 base short and J 5 bases short, with 12 bases between. The germline V gene encodes CDR1 MNHNS and CDR2 SASEGT. The CDR3 consists of 15 residues. In nucleotides, the CDR3 is TGTGCCAGCAGTGAAGGCAGGGGCCGGTATCAGCCCCAGCATTTT. It is translated as CASSEGRGRYQPQHF.

The rearrangement joins TRBV30 to TRBJ1-3; weak D call: TRBD1 (5 bases). The germline V and J ends were trimmed by 1 base and 2 bases, with 12 bases remaining between them. Germline V gene lookup returns CDR1 GTSNPN and CDR2 SVGIG (reference sequence). The CDR3 runs to 15 residues. The DNA of the CDR3 is TGTGCCTGGAGTGGACGGGGGTTAGCTGGAAACACCATATATTTT. Protein product: CAWSGRGLAGNTIYF.

The chain is built from TRBV29-1 and TRBJ2-7; D is unclear. The CDR3 loop spans 12 amino acids. Between the trimmed V and J ends, which lost 6 bases and 2 bases, there was a span of 11 bases. Germline CDR1 and CDR2: SQVTM and ANQGSEA. In DNA, the CDR3 is TGCAGCGTCAAGGACGGTACCTACGAGCAGTACTTC. It specifies CSVKDGTYEQYF.

In its sample, this clone is medium-sized. The V and J genes are TRBV13 and TRBJ2-3, with D uncertain. Trimming shortened V by 3 bases and J by 2 bases, and 12 bases separated the two germline ends. Germline V gives CDR1 PRHDT, CDR2 FYEKMQ (reference sequence). CDR3 size: 15 residues. The CDR3 loop is CASSFPGSFTDTQYF. The DNA of the CDR3 is TGTGCCAGCAGCTTCCCGGGCTCTTTCACAGATACGCAGTATTTT.

J is TRBJ1-6 and V is TRBV30, with 8 bases that match TRBD1. This CDR3 is 13 amino acids long. J was trimmed by 8 bases and V by 4 bases; bases with no gene match: 4. Germline V lookup: CDR1 GTSNPN, CDR2 SVGIG (reference sequence). This CDR3 reads CAWIGQGDSPLHF. The CDR3, as DNA: TGTGCCTGGATCGGACAGGGAGATTCACCCCTCCACTTT.

J is TRBJ1-4 and V is TRBV5-5; 11 bases match TRBD1. This CDR3 has 15 residues. The germline CDR1 and CDR2 sequences are SGHKS and YYEKEE (reference sequence). J was trimmed by 10 bases and V by 0 bases; bases with no gene match: 5. CDR3 amino acids: CASSLAGTGGGKLFF. CDR3 DNA sequence: TGTGCCAGCAGCTTGGCCGGGACAGGGGGGGGAAAACTGTTTTTT.

This chain connects TRBV27 to TRBJ2-3, with D hard to call. The V gene's germline CDR1 is MNHEY and CDR2 SMNVEV (reference sequence). The CDR3 contains 12 residues. The ends were cut back, 0 bases at V and 5 bases at J, with 3 bases in the middle. The CDR3 bases are TGTGCCAGCAGTTTATCCCAAGATACGCAGTATTTT. Protein: CASSLSQDTQYF.

V and J are TRBV27 and TRBJ2-4; D may be TRBD1 (6 bases). The V gene's germline CDR1 is MNHEY and CDR2 SMNVEV (reference sequence). There are 13 residues in the CDR3. V was trimmed by 7 bases and J by 7 bases, leaving 14 bases between them. This CDR3 is CASTLLRGNIQYF. CDR3 DNA sequence: TGTGCCAGCACCCTCTTAAGGGGGAACATTCAGTACTTC.